What follows are 20 T cell receptor beta chains derived from one specimen sequenced in a study of cytomegalovirus exposure and HLA in healthy donors. The PCR had 60 Vbeta and 13 Jbeta primers. The repertoire was sequenced with immunoSEQ multiplex PCR; TCRdb's copy has only in-frame clones and lacks some. The sample has some 180,000 clones; 70% to 80% are singletons. Sequencing was done on a sample of PBMCs. These receptor sequences come from a man aged 18 to 30 in good health and CMV-seronegative.

This rearrangement joins TRBV5-1 to TRBJ2-7, with 11 bases lining up with TRBD2. J gave up 2 bases and V 4 bases, and 8 bases lay outside the gene matches. Per germline, CDR1 SGHRS and CDR2 YFSETQ. The CDR3 is 16 residues long. In DNA, the CDR3 is TGCGCCAGCAGCCCTCAAATAGCGGGAGGGCCCTACGAGCAGTACTTC. It specifies CASSPQIAGGPYEQYF.

The CDR3 here is CASSLGRGGALALNEQYF. The CDR3, as DNA: TGTGCCAGCAGCTTGGGTAGGGGTGGGGCACTAGCGTTAAACGAGCAGTACTTC. The genes are TRBV5-4 and TRBJ2-7, with TRBD2 identical over 7 bases. This CDR3 region has 18 residues. V lost 0 bases to trimming and J lost 5 bases; unmatched junction nucleotides: 17. Germline CDR1 SGHNT, CDR2 YYREEE (reference sequence).

This chain joins TRBV4-3 and TRBJ2-3; 9 bases align to TRBD2. J lost 3 bases, V lost 3 bases, and 4 bases had no gene match. Germline V gene data show CDR1 as LGHNA and CDR2 as YSLEER. The CDR3 contains 15 residues. The CDR3 is CASSQAGGWTDTQYF. The DNA for the CDR3 is TGCGCCAGCAGCCAGGCGGGAGGGTGGACAGATACGCAGTATTTT.

The chain has TRBV2 and TRBJ1-1, with no clear D. The CDR3 loop spans 14 amino acids. V was clipped by 10 bases and J by 0 bases, with 15 bases between them. Germline values: CDR1 SNHLY, CDR2 FYNNEI. The CDR3 loop reads CATRPLGLNTEAFF. In nucleotides, the CDR3 is TGTGCCACCCGACCCCTGGGCTTGAACACTGAAGCTTTCTTT.

This clone occurred a few times. The chain has TRBV23-1 and TRBJ2-2, with D maybe TRBD1 (5 bases). TRBV23-1 is an ORF, and what it does is uncertain. V lost 4 bases, J lost 5 bases, and 8 bases lay in between. The CDR3 sequence is 13 residues long. This CDR3 reads CASSRQGTGELFF. CDR3 DNA: TGCGCCAGCAGTCGGCAGGGAACCGGGGAGCTGTTTTTT.

This clone was seen a single time. The chain is built from TRBV5-1 and TRBJ1-4, with D tentatively TRBD1 (5 bases). Trimming took off 1 base at V and 7 bases at J, with 11 bases between the two ends. Per germline, CDR1 SGHRS and CDR2 YFSETQ. This CDR3 region has 14 residues. The CDR3 DNA reads TGCGCCAGCAGCTTGCAGGGAGGAGGTGAAAAACTGTTTTTT. This sequence encodes CASSLQGGGEKLFF.

This clone is a singleton in its sample. The chain joins TRBV7-2 to TRBJ1-6; tentatively, D is TRBD1 (6 bases). This CDR3 is 15 amino acids long. Trimming pared 3 bases from V and 9 bases from J, leaving 15 bases between. CDR1 SGHTA and CDR2 FQGNSA come from the germline V gene. The CDR3, as DNA: TGTGCCAGCAGCTTTAACAGGGAGTTGGGTTCACCCCTCCACTTT. Translation gives CASSFNRELGSPLHF. The full variable domain, its missing parts supplied by reference TRBV7-2 and TRBJ1-6, is GAGVSQSPSNKVTEKGKDVELRCDPISGHTALYWYRQSLGQGLEFLIYFQGNSAPDKSGLPSDRFSAERTGGSVSTLTIQRTQQEDSAVYLCASSFNRELGSPLHFGNGTRLTVT.

The V and J genes are TRBV20-1 and TRBJ1-1; D call uncertain. The V and J ends lost 6 bases and 11 bases respectively, with 7 bases between them. This CDR3 has 8 amino acids. Germline loops: CDR1 DFQATT, CDR2 SNEGSKA (reference sequence). The CDR3 DNA follows: TGCAGTGCCCCACAGGCTTTCTTT. It encodes CSAPQAFF.

The J gene is TRBJ1-2, the V gene TRBV4-3; 9 nucleotides line up with TRBD1. Trimming removed 0 bases from V and 2 bases from J; junction bases left unmatched: 13. CDR1 and CDR2 (germline): LGHNA, YSLEER. The CDR3 has 19 residues. CDR3 amino acids: CASSQDRGGTGWRNYGYTF. The CDR3 DNA sequence: TGCGCCAGCAGCCAAGATAGAGGAGGGACAGGGTGGCGAAACTATGGCTACACCTTC.

This chain connects TRBV27 to TRBJ2-2, with TRBD1 matching over 12 bases. CDR1 is MNHEY and CDR2 is SMNVEV in the germline V gene (reference sequence). CDR3 length: 17 amino acids. The junction had 11 bases not matched to a gene; V was cut back by 5 bases and J by 7 bases. The CDR3, as DNA: TGTGCCAGCAGTACCCCCGGGACAGGGGGCAGGGGCGGGGAGCTGTTTTTT. This encodes CASSTPGTGGRGGELFF.

The chain joins TRBV4-3 to TRBJ2-2, with 12 bases aligning to TRBD2. CDR1 is LGHNA, CDR2 YSLEER, per germline. J gave up 3 bases and V 4 bases, and 9 bases lay outside the gene matches. The CDR3 covers 18 residues. CDR3 region: CASSLGLAGNPDTGELFF. The CDR3 nucleotides are TGCGCCAGCAGCCTCGGACTAGCGGGGAATCCTGACACCGGGGAGCTGTTTTTT.

The chain carries TRBV25-1 and TRBJ1-3; a weak D match, TRBD1 (6 bases). The CDR3 sequence is 18 residues long. Germline-derived CDR1 and CDR2 are MGHDK and SYGVNS. V was cut by 5 bases and J by 0 bases, with 20 bases left in between. The DNA for the CDR3 is TGTGCCAGCAGTCCTGGGGGGGGCTTGGAACTCTCTGGAAACACCATATATTTT. Protein sequence: CASSPGGGLELSGNTIYF.

The CDR3 is CSVARTGNYNEQFF. The CDR3, as DNA: TGCAGCGTGGCCCGGACAGGGAACTACAATGAGCAGTTCTTC. J is TRBJ2-1 and V is TRBV29-1, with 8 nucleotides matching TRBD1. The germline CDR1 and CDR2 sequences are SQVTM and ANQGSEA. The CDR3 covers 14 residues. The V segment lost 6 bases and the J segment 3 bases; nucleotides outside the gene matches: 7.

This clone showed up just once. In nucleotides, the CDR3 is TGTGCCAGCTCACTCGGGACTATCCTTCAAGAGACCCAGTACTTC. Translating gives CASSLGTILQETQYF. V gene TRBV18 combines with J gene TRBJ2-5; 7 nucleotides match TRBD2. The CDR3 is made up of 15 amino acids. V lost 4 bases, J lost 2 bases, and 7 bases stayed unmatched. Germline values: CDR1 KGHSH, CDR2 LQKENI.

The chain combines TRBV7-2 with TRBJ2-1; 8 bases match TRBD2. Germline CDR1 reads SGHTA; CDR2 reads FQGNSA. The length of the CDR3 is 16 residues. J gave up 7 bases and V 6 bases, and 14 bases lay outside the gene matches. CDR3 region: CASSKGASGSINEQFF. DNA of the CDR3: TGTGCCAGCAGTAAAGGGGCAAGCGGGAGTATAAATGAGCAGTTCTTC.

CDR3 nucleotide sequence: TGTGCCAGCAGCAGGCCGGGACAGGGGAATGGCTACACCTTC. Encoded protein: CASSRPGQGNGYTF. The chain has TRBV7-2 and TRBJ1-2, with 10 bases fitting TRBD1. The CDR3 sequence is 14 residues long. Germline V CDR1 and CDR2: SGHTA, FQGNSA. V lost 5 bases to trimming and J lost 6 bases; unmatched junction nucleotides: 6. The whole variable domain, filled in from reference TRBV7-2 and TRBJ1-2, reads GAGVSQSPSNKVTEKGKDVELRCDPISGHTALYWYRQSLGQGLEFLIYFQGNSAPDKSGLPSDRFSAERTGGSVSTLTIQRTQQEDSAVYLCASSRPGQGNGYTFGSGTRLTVV.

The chain joins TRBV7-2 to TRBJ2-1, with TRBD2 matching over 7 bases. The germline V gene encodes CDR1 SGHTA and CDR2 FQGNSA. V trimming: 1 base; J trimming: 4 bases; junction bases outside the gene matches: 7. The CDR3 loop spans 16 amino acids. The CDR3 DNA reads TGTGCCAGCAGCTTAGGGGGGGGTTGGGGGTACAATGAGCAGTTCTTC. It yields the protein CASSLGGGWGYNEQFF.

This clone was found a few times. As DNA, the CDR3 is TGTGCCATCAGTTCTAGCGGAGTGAACACCGGGGAGCTGTTTTTT. Translation: CAISSSGVNTGELFF. V and J are TRBV10-3 and TRBJ2-2, with 7 nucleotides matching TRBD2. J lost 1 base, V lost 5 bases, and 4 bases had no gene match. The CDR3 is made up of 15 amino acids. Germline loops: CDR1 ENHRY, CDR2 SYGVKD.

This CDR3 reads CARSSSMGRNYQPQHF. The CDR3 DNA is TGTGCCAGAAGCTCCTCGATGGGCAGGAATTATCAGCCCCAGCATTTT. The chain has TRBV5-3 and TRBJ1-5; D is unclear. TRBV5-3 qualifies as an ORF whose function is uncertain. The CDR3 has 16 amino acids. With 3 bases removed from V and 5 bases from J, the gap between germline ends came to 18 bases.

This clone was seen only once. V gene TRBV5-1 combines with J gene TRBJ2-3, with 7 bases that match TRBD2. The length of the CDR3 is 16 residues. After removal of 1 base from V and 4 bases from J, the junction contained 9 bases not matched to a gene. Germline values: CDR1 SGHRS, CDR2 YFSETQ. CDR3 coding DNA: TGCGCCAGCAGCTTGAATAGACTAGCCCACCCAGATACGCAGTATTTT. Protein sequence: CASSLNRLAHPDTQYF.